This T cell receptor (beta chain) was observed in a study of blood T cell repertoires in COVID-19. Per the original data handling: Nucleated cell number was recorded as an estimate derived from reference gene primer amplification. Using immunoSEQ multiplex PCR, the repertoire was profiled, and TCRdb retains in-frame clones only, with some absent. That table supplies the V and J calls and clone size; D and trimming were determined from the DNA. The table lists around 300,000 clones, over 80% of them singletons. From germline, CDR1 is SNHLY and CDR2 FYNNEI. With 4 bases removed from V and 8 bases from J, the gap between germline ends came to 11 bases. The CDR3 consists of 13 residues.

The TCR comes from a young man who had recovered from COVID-19. The gene calls are TRBV2 and TRBJ1-4; a weak D match, TRBD1 (6 bases). Sequenced material: PBMCs or T cells enriched from blood (not recorded which). The CDR3 bases are TGTGCCAGCAGTGGAGGACAGTCGGAAAAACTGTTTTTT. This translates into CASSGGQSEKLFF.